These 16 T cell receptor beta chains came from one sample sequenced in a study of blood T cells in healthy people across ages. PCR was performed a second time for roughly 6 to 12 cycles using a sample-barcoded 5' primer and a J-beta primer mix. TCRdb passed the 5' RACE reads through MiXCR, listing each CDR3 protein once. The profile shows 600,000 or so distinct CDR3 sequences, about 30% of them singletons. Material: blood. The receptors here all came from an elderly woman in good health.

This clonotype appeared many times. The chain combines TRBV7-2 with TRBJ1-1; D call uncertain. CDR1 is SGHTA, CDR2 FQGNSA, per germline. Trimming shortened V by 7 bases and J by 0 bases, and 12 bases separated the two germline ends. The CDR3 covers 14 residues. The CDR3 sequence: CASNFPGLNTEAFF. As DNA, the CDR3 is TGTGCCAGCAACTTTCCAGGACTGAACACTGAAGCTTTCTTT.

The chain carries TRBV20-1 and TRBJ1-4, with D possibly being TRBD1 (5 bases). Germline V gives CDR1 DFQATT, CDR2 SNEGSKA (reference sequence). The CDR3 runs to 15 residues. V was trimmed by 3 bases and J by 4 bases, leaving 15 bases between them. The CDR3 spells CSASPPGLGNEKLFF. CDR3 coding DNA: TGCAGTGCTAGCCCCCCGGGGCTGGGTAATGAAAAACTGTTTTTT.

This clonotype was seen many times. The chain combines TRBV29-1 with TRBJ1-2; D possibly corresponds to TRBD1 (6 bases). The V gene's germline CDR1 is SQVTM and CDR2 ANQGSEA. The CDR3 has 11 residues. V was cut by 6 bases and J by 5 bases, with 10 bases left in between. The CDR3 protein is CSVATGYGYTF. Written as DNA, the CDR3 is TGCAGCGTAGCCACAGGGTATGGCTACACCTTC.

The chain recombines TRBV19 with TRBJ1-5; possible D gene TRBD1, 5 bases. Per the germline V gene, CDR1 is LNHDA and CDR2 is SQIVND (reference sequence). The length of the CDR3 is 14 residues. V was shortened by 7 bases and J by 3 bases, with 13 bases between the two germline ends. The chain's CDR3 is CASNSGTLNQPQHF. The CDR3 nucleotides are TGTGCCAGTAATTCGGGGACCCTCAATCAGCCCCAGCATTTT.

Turning to this clonotype: Since a much larger clone is just one base distant, this may be a read error. The rearrangement links TRBV6-1 to TRBJ2-1; D might be TRBD2 (6 bases). The germline CDR1 and CDR2 sequences are MNHNS and SASEGT. This CDR3 comprises 12 residues. V shed 6 bases and J shed 11 bases, with 14 bases lying between them. The CDR3 sequence: CASSERGRKQFF. The CDR3 DNA follows: TGTGCCAGCAGCGAGAGAGGGAGGAAGCAGTTCTTC.

V and J are TRBV4-3 and TRBJ2-2, with no clear D. The CDR3 extends over 13 amino acids. Looked up from germline, CDR1 is LGHNA and CDR2 is YSLEER. Between the trimmed V and J ends, which lost 0 bases and 6 bases, there was a span of 5 bases. The CDR3 region is CASSQDTPGELFF. Written as DNA, the CDR3 is TGCGCCAGCAGCCAAGACACCCCCGGGGAGCTGTTTTTT.

The V and J genes are TRBV6-1 and TRBJ1-1; D is unresolved. CDR1 is MNHNS, CDR2 SASEGT, per germline. The length of the CDR3 is 12 residues. Trimming removed 6 bases at V and 4 bases at J, with 9 bases between. The CDR3 coding sequence is TGTGCCAGCAGGGCTGCTCGCACTGAAGCTTTCTTT. Its translation is CASRAARTEAFF.

Details on this clonotype: Given a much more abundant clone one base away, this may be a read error. J is TRBJ2-5 and V is TRBV2; D is ambiguous. Germline V gene lookup returns CDR1 SNHLY and CDR2 FYNNEI. CDR3 size: 14 residues. Trimming took 6 bases from V and 11 from J, leaving 22 bases between them. CDR3 region: CASSHSGESYGQYF. The CDR3 DNA reads TGTGCCAGCAGCCATAGTGGGGAATCCTACGGGCAGTACTTC.

To note about this clonotype: A single base separates this from a much larger clone, so it may be a read error. This chain links TRBV4-3 with TRBJ2-7; D perhaps matches TRBD1 (6 bases). The CDR3 has 17 residues. Germline CDR1 and CDR2: LGHNA and YSLEER. Trimming left V 1 base short and J 0 bases short, with 16 bases between. CDR3 amino acids: CASSQGPPGTSSYEQYF. DNA for the CDR3: TGCGCCAGCAGCCAAGGTCCCCCAGGGACAAGCTCCTACGAGCAGTACTTC.

This clonotype has only a few counts. J is TRBJ2-7 and V is TRBV7-6; no definite D call. The CDR3 is 15 residues long. V was trimmed by 3 bases and J by 5 bases, leaving 17 bases between them. Germline V gene sequence: CDR1 SGHVS, CDR2 FNYEAQ. CDR3 coding DNA: TGTGCCAGCAGCTTTTCAGGCAGGAGCGCCCACGAGCAGTACTTC. Translated, it gives CASSFSGRSAHEQYF.

This sequence joins TRBV6-2 or TRBV6-3 and TRBJ1-1; D gene uncertain. Germline values: CDR1 MNHEY, CDR2 SVGEGT. V dropped 7 bases and J dropped 9 bases, with 24 bases sitting between them. The CDR3 loop spans 15 amino acids. Here the CDR3 reads CASTTGLEPRRKAFF. The CDR3 nucleotides read TGTGCCAGCACCACGGGCTTGGAACCCCGGCGAAAAGCTTTCTTT.

The rearrangement links TRBV12-3 or TRBV12-4 to TRBJ1-4; 7 bases fit TRBD1. With 6 bases clipped from V and 0 bases from J, the junction kept 7 bases outside the gene matches. The CDR3 is 16 residues long. DNA for the CDR3: TGTGCCAGCAGCTCGGGACAGATAGCAACTAATGAAAAACTGTTTTTT. This codes for CASSSGQIATNEKLFF.

This clonotype was seen only a few times. At one boundary the junction diverges from the germline segment, which might be a read error. The chain has TRBV27 and TRBJ2-5, with 8 bases lining up with TRBD1. CDR3 size: 13 residues. Germline CDR1 is MNHEY and CDR2 is SMNVEV (reference sequence). The DNA of the CDR3 is TGTGCCAGCAGTAGGACAGGGCAAGAGTCCCAGTACTTC. Its translation: CASSRTGQESQYF.

This rearrangement joins TRBV24-1 to TRBJ2-3; tentatively, D is TRBD2 (6 bases). Trimming took off 0 bases at V and 6 bases at J, with 15 bases between the two ends. Germline loops: CDR1 KGHDR, CDR2 SFDVKD. The CDR3 loop spans 16 amino acids. CDR3 amino acids: CATSDLQIFGGDTQYF. As DNA, the CDR3 is TGTGCCACCAGTGATTTGCAAATCTTTGGGGGGGATACGCAGTATTTT.

The sample holds many counts of this clonotype. The rearrangement links TRBV20-1 to TRBJ2-5; 9 positions agree with TRBD1. Trimming cost V 3 bases and J 5 bases; bases outside gene matches: 10. The CDR3 is made up of 15 amino acids. Germline V gene lookup returns CDR1 DFQATT and CDR2 SNEGSKA (reference sequence). The DNA for the CDR3 is TGCAGTGCTAGCGGATACAGGGGGCGCCGGGAGACCCAGTACTTC. Translating it yields CSASGYRGRRETQYF.

This clonotype was detected many times. The V gene is TRBV4-3, the J gene TRBJ2-5; 15 nucleotides align to TRBD2. The CDR3 has 20 residues. The ends lost 4 bases at V and 5 bases at J; junction bases unmatched: 17. Germline CDR1 reads LGHNA; CDR2 reads YSLEER. Written as DNA, the CDR3 is TGCGCCAGCAGCCTTACCTGGACTAGCGGGGGGGCTTCAAATCCGGAGACCCAGTACTTC. It codes for CASSLTWTSGGASNPETQYF.